The 5 T cell receptor beta chains in this list originate from one sample, sequenced in a study of cytomegalovirus exposure and HLA in healthy donors. Method: immunoSEQ multiplex PCR; TCRdb's copy keeps in-frame clones and lacks some. The sample lists around 150,000 clones, approximately 86% occurring once. The sequencing input was PBMCs. The origin of the receptors is a woman between 18 and 30 years old in good health and CMV-seronegative.

The CDR3 bases are TGTGCCAGTAGTATGGGGGACAGCCTTGTACCCCTCCACTTT. Its translation: CASSMGDSLVPLHF. The rearrangement joins TRBV19 to TRBJ1-6; 7 nucleotides agree with TRBD1. This CDR3 has 14 residues. In germline, CDR1 is LNHDA, CDR2 SQIVND (reference sequence). J was trimmed by 12 bases and V by 3 bases; bases with no gene match: 8.

This chain's CDR3 is CATSLGGNTEAFF. The CDR3 region has the DNA TGTGCCACCTCTCTGGGGGGGAACACTGAAGCTTTCTTT. This sequence joins TRBV6-5 and TRBJ1-1; weak D call: TRBD1 (5 bases). The CDR3 has 13 amino acids. The germline V and J ends were trimmed by 10 bases and 1 base, with 13 bases remaining between them. CDR1 and CDR2 from the germline V gene are MNHEY and SVGAGI.

The rearrangement links TRBV4-1 to TRBJ1-1; possible D gene TRBD1, 5 bases. The V gene's germline CDR1 is MGHRA and CDR2 YSYEKL. This CDR3 is built from 15 residues. V shed 2 bases and J shed 6 bases, with 16 bases lying between them. CDR3 nucleotides: TGCGCCAGCAGCCAAATAACGGGGGGGAAGCCTGAAGCTTTCTTT. Its translation: CASSQITGGKPEAFF.

This chain connects TRBV18 to TRBJ1-1; D gene ambiguous. From germline, CDR1 is KGHSH and CDR2 LQKENI. V was cut by 3 bases and J by 1 base, with 9 bases left in between. The CDR3 loop spans 14 amino acids. In DNA form, the CDR3 reads TGTGCCAGCTCACCCTCTTATCCGAACACTGAAGCTTTCTTT. It yields the protein CASSPSYPNTEAFF.

The gene calls are TRBV7-8 and TRBJ2-7; unclear D gene. This CDR3 has 17 amino acids. Germline values: CDR1 SGHVS, CDR2 FQNEAQ. Trimming left V 2 bases short and J 2 bases short, with 19 bases between. The CDR3 region has the DNA TGTGCCAGCAGCTTATCCGGTTTTGTAGTACTCGCCTACGAGCAGTACTTC. Amino acid sequence: CASSLSGFVVLAYEQYF.